This T cell receptor beta chain was sequenced in a study of T-cell memory formation after mild COVID-19. The sample holds a few counts of this clonotype. The antigen is not known. V lost 0 bases and J 2 bases, leaving 13 bases between the germline ends. The CDR3 consists of 16 residues. Germline V gene data show CDR1 as MGHRA and CDR2 as YSYEKL. The TCR alpha and TCR beta cDNA libraries, bearing sample barcodes and UMIs, were generated by 5'RACE using constant-segment primers. MiXCR, run by TCRdb on the 5' RACE reads, gives a single entry per CDR3 protein. Of some 280,000 distinct CDR3 sequences in the sample, 15% to 20% are singletons; the top ten hold roughly 24%. Study-level findings and limits: Memory from before infection featured some responding clones, which suggests cross-reactive memory joined. A second wave of clones peaked on day 37, and their SARS-CoV-2 specificity went unconfirmed.

V usage is TRBV4-1 and J usage is TRBJ2-5; D ambiguous. The sequence derives from a man aged 18 to 30 who had mild COVID-19 (a few samples of this study predate the infection). Cell type and time point are not known. The sample was PBMCs or a T cell subset sorted from them (not recorded which). The CDR3 loop is CASSQDPVAVQETQYF. CDR3 sequence (DNA): TGCGCCAGCAGCCAAGATCCGGTGGCGGTACAAGAGACCCAGTACTTC.